Sequencing of this T cell receptor (beta chain) was carried out in a study of T cells in Graves' hyperthyroidism and ophthalmopathy. As for the study in general: At the time of initial diagnosis and before any treatment, peripheral blood was collected.

RNA transcripts served as the template for amplifying TCR beta CDR3 regions. Using the HTBI primer set, a first-round RT-PCR was run on the TCR CDR3. Using its own MiXCR run on the multiplex PCR reads, TCRdb lists one record per CDR3 protein. This sample yields hundreds of thousands of distinct CDR3 sequences, of which 13% to 15% are seen a single time; approximately 19% belongs to the top ten. Study findings and constraints: Also found in blood were most expanded thyroid clonotypes above 0.001. Ophthalmopathy was model-predicted a median around 6.7 months pre-onset.

As for this clonotype: What it binds is not known. This may be a read error: a much more frequent sequence differs by one nucleotide.

The CDR3 totals 15 residues. Per the germline V gene, CDR1 is SGHAT and CDR2 is FQNNGV. The ends were cut back, 4 bases at V and 2 bases at J, with 14 bases in the middle. Sequencing was carried out using blood. This chain connects TRBV11-2 to TRBJ2-5; D gene uncertain. This TCR was recovered from a woman aged 55-75 years with Graves' ophthalmopathy. CDR3 amino acids: CASSSGLPGQETQYF. The CDR3 DNA follows: TGTGCCAGCAGCTCCGGCTTGCCCGGACAAGAGACCCAGTACTTC.